One sample yielded the 8 T cell receptor beta chains listed below, sequenced in a study of OX40 agonist ivuxolimab in advanced cancers. Produced via immunoSEQ multiplex PCR; TCRdb's table is partial and in-frame only. The data contain about 89,000 clones, approximately 91% of them singletons. Material: CD4+ or CD8+ T cells sorted from blood, obtained in a trial of the OX40 agonist ivuxolimab. The receptors come from an adult with an advanced solid tumor such as melanoma, head and neck, liver or kidney cancer.

This clone was seen only once. The V call is TRBV28, the J call TRBJ1-1; 7 nucleotides align to TRBD1. The CDR3 covers 12 residues. Germline lookup yields CDR1 MDHEN and CDR2 SYDVKM. V trimming: 7 bases; J trimming: 5 bases; junction bases outside the gene matches: 4. CDR3 in amino acids: CASNSGGTEAFF. DNA of the CDR3: TGTGCCAGCAATTCAGGGGGAACTGAAGCTTTCTTT.

This chain links TRBV18 with TRBJ2-4, with D unresolved. CDR1 and CDR2 (germline): KGHSH, LQKENI. The length of the CDR3 is 13 residues. Trimming took 4 bases from V and 0 from J, leaving 4 bases between them. CDR3 protein: CASSLLAKNIQYF. CDR3 sequence (DNA): TGTGCCAGCTCACTATTAGCCAAAAACATTCAGTACTTC. Looking up the rest from reference TRBV18 and TRBJ2-4 gives the full variable domain: NAGVMQNPRHLVRRRGQEARLRCSPMKGHSHVYWYRQLPEEGLKFMVYLQKENIIDESGMPKERFSAEFPKEGPSILRIQQVVRGDSAAYFCASSLLAKNIQYFGAGTRLSVL.

The V call is TRBV6-1, the J call TRBJ2-7, with D possibly being TRBD1 (6 bases). The CDR3 runs to 15 residues. CDR1 is MNHNS and CDR2 is SASEGT in the germline V gene. The ends were cut back, 2 bases at V and 3 bases at J, with 14 bases in the middle. CDR3 region: CASSELQGYFYEQYF. DNA for the CDR3: TGTGCCAGCAGTGAACTACAGGGTTACTTCTACGAGCAGTACTTC.

The chain is built from TRBV15 and TRBJ1-2; 8 bases map to TRBD1. V shed 3 bases and J 4 bases; nucleotides not matched to a gene: 13. The germline V gene encodes CDR1 LNHNV and CDR2 YYDKDF (reference sequence). The CDR3 totals 17 residues. CDR3 coding DNA: TGTGCCACCAGCAGGGGGCAGGGGGCGCCCCCAGGCTATGGCTACACCTTC. Protein sequence: CATSRGQGAPPGYGYTF.

The sample holds one count of this clone. The J gene is TRBJ1-1, the V gene TRBV5-1; a weak D match, TRBD1 (5 bases). In germline, CDR1 is SGHRS, CDR2 YFSETQ. The V gene lost 2 bases and the J gene lost 5 bases, with 13 bases spanning the gap. This CDR3 has 14 amino acids. The CDR3 sequence is CASSFLGDGTEAFF. DNA for the CDR3: TGCGCCAGCAGCTTTTTAGGGGACGGAACTGAAGCTTTCTTT.

The chain couples TRBV5-1 to TRBJ2-1; D might be TRBD2 (6 bases). V lost 0 bases to trimming and J lost 0 bases, with 10 bases between them. The germline gives CDR1 SGHRS, CDR2 YFSETQ. The CDR3 has 16 residues. In nucleotides, the CDR3 is TGCGCCAGCAGCTTGGGGGGAGGAAGCTCCTACAATGAGCAGTTCTTC. This gives the protein CASSLGGGSSYNEQFF. Full variable domain (rest looked up from reference TRBV5-1 and TRBJ2-1): KAGVTQTPRYLIKTRGQQVTLSCSPISGHRSVSWYQQTPGQGLQFLFEYFSETQRNKGNFPGRFSGRQFSNSRSEMNVSTLELGDSALYLCASSLGGGSSYNEQFFGPGTRLTVL.

The V gene is TRBV4-3, the J gene TRBJ2-7, with D maybe TRBD1 (5 bases). The V end lost 4 bases, the J end lost 3 bases, and 13 bases lay between the germline ends. From germline, CDR1 is LGHNA and CDR2 YSLEER. The CDR3 covers 14 residues. DNA for the CDR3: TGCGCCAGCAGCCTTGGTAGGGGATTCTACGAGCAGTACTTC. Protein: CASSLGRGFYEQYF.

In nucleotides, the CDR3 is TGCGCCAGCAGCCAAGATAGCGGGACAGAGCAGTTCTTC. Amino acid sequence: CASSQDSGTEQFF. The genes are TRBV4-3 and TRBJ2-1, with 8 bases fitting TRBD2. CDR1 is LGHNA, CDR2 YSLEER, per germline. The CDR3 totals 13 residues. V shed 0 bases and J 10 bases; nucleotides not matched to a gene: 2.